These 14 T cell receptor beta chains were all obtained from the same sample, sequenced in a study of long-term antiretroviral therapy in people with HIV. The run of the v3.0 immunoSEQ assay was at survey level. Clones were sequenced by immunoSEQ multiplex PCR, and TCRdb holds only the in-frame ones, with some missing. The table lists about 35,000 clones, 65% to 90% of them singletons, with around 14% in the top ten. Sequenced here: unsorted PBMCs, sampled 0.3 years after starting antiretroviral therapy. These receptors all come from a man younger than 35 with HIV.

CDR3 in amino acids: CASSYSGGSGANVLTF. For the CDR3, the DNA is TGTGCCAGCAGTTACTCGGGGGGCTCTGGGGCCAACGTCCTGACTTTC. The rearrangement joins TRBV6-5 to TRBJ2-6, with D possibly being TRBD2 (6 bases). CDR1 MNHEY and CDR2 SVGAGI come from the germline V gene. Trimming left V 0 bases short and J 0 bases short, with 6 bases between. This CDR3 has 16 residues.

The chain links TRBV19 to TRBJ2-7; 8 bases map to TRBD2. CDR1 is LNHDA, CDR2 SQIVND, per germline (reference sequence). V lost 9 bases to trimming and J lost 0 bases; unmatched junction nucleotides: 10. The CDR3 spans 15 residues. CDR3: CASALTGTSSYEQYF. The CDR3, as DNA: TGTGCCAGCGCCCTGACCGGGACTAGCTCCTACGAGCAGTACTTC.

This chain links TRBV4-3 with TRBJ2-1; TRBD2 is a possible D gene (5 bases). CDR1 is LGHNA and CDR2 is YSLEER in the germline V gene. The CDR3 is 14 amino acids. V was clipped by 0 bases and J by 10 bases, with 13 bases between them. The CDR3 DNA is TGCGCCAGCAGCCAAGACCCAACTAGTGGGGAGCAGTTCTTC. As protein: CASSQDPTSGEQFF.

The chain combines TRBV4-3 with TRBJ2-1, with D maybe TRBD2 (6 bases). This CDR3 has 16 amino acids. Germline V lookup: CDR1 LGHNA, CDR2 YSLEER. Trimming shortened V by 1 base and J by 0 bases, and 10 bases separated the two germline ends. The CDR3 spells CASSQALGGSYNEQFF. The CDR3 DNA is TGCGCCAGCAGCCAAGCCCTGGGGGGCTCCTACAATGAGCAGTTCTTC.

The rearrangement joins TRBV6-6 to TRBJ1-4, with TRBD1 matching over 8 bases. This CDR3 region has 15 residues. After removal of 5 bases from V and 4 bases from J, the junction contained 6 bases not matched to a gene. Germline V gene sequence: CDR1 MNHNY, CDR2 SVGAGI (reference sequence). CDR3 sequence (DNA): TGTGCCAGCAGTGACCTGACAGGGGTTAATGAAAAACTGTTTTTT. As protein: CASSDLTGVNEKLFF.

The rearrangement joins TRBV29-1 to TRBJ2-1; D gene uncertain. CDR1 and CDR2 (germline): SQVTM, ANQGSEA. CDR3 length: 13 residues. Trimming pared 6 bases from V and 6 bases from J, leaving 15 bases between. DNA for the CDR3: TGCAGCGTCCCCTCGTCCAAAGCCAATGAGCAGTTCTTC. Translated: CSVPSSKANEQFF.

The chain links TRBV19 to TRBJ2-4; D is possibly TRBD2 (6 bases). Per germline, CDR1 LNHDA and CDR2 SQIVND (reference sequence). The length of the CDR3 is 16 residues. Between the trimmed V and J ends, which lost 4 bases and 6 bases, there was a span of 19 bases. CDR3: CASSRVIAGIVNIQYF. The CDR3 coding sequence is TGTGCCAGTAGTAGGGTGATCGCGGGGATTGTAAACATTCAGTACTTC.

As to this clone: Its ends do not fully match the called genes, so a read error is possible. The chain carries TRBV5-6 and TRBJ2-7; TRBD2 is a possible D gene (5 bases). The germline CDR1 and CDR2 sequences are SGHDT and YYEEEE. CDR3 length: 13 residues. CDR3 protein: CASSLGFGEWVDF. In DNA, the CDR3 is TGTGCCAGCAGCTTGGGGTTCGGGGAATGGGTTGACTTC.

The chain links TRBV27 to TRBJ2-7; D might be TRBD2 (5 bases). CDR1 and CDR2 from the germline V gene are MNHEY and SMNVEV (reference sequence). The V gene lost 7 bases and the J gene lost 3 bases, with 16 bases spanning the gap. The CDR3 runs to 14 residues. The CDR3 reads CASTRPGYRYEQYF. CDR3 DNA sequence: TGTGCCAGCACCCGGCCGGGGTACCGCTACGAGCAGTACTTC.

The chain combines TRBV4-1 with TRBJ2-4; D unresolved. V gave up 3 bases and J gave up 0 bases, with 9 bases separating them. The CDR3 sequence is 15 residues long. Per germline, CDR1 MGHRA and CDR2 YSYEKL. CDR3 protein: CASSQVDIAKNIQYF. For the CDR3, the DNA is TGCGCCAGCAGCCAGGTAGACATAGCCAAAAACATTCAGTACTTC.

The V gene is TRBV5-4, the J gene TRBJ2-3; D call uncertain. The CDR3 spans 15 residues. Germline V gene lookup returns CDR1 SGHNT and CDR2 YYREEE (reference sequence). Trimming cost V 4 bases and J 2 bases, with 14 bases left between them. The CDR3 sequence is CASSPLNPITDTQYF. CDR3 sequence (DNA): TGTGCCAGCAGCCCCCTAAACCCGATCACAGATACGCAGTATTTT.

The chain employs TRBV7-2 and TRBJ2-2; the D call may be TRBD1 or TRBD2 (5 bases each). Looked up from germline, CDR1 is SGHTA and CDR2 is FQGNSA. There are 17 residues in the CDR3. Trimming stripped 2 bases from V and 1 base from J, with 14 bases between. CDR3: CASSLSGIQGNTGELFF. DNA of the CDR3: TGTGCCAGCAGCTTATCCGGGATCCAGGGGAACACCGGGGAGCTGTTTTTT.

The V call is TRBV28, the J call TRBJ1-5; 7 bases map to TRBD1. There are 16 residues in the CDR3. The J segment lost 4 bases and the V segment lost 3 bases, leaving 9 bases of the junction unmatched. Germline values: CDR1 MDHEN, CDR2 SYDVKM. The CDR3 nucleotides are TGTGCCAGCAGTTTTCTACAGGGGCCCAGGAATCAGCCCCAGCATTTT. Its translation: CASSFLQGPRNQPQHF.

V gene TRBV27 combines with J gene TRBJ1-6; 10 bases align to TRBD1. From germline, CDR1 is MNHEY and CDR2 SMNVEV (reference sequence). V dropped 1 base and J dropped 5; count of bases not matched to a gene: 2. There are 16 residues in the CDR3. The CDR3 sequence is CASSLFGQGDNSPLHF. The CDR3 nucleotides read TGTGCCAGCAGTTTATTCGGACAGGGGGATAATTCACCCCTCCACTTT.